This T cell receptor beta chain was recorded in a study of shared clonotypes between healthy human individuals. Germline V gives CDR1 SGHNT, CDR2 YENEEA. Between the trimmed V and J ends, which lost 1 base and 1 base, there was a span of 10 bases. The CDR3 length is 15 residues. Only a few counts were recorded for this clone. Repertoires were generated with immunoSEQ multiplex PCR, while TCRdb's copy carries only in-frame clones and drops some. The data hold 330,000 or so clones, with less than 75% observed a single time. Material for sequencing was memory CD4+ T cells sorted from blood. Subset reported: CD45RA-negative fraction. This receptor was identified in a man aged 25 to 45 in good health. The chain recombines TRBV11-3 with TRBJ1-1; D gene unclear. CDR3 region: CASSLGVVGNTEAFF. CDR3 DNA: TGTGCCAGCAGCTTAGGTGTGGTGGGGAACACTGAAGCTTTCTTT.